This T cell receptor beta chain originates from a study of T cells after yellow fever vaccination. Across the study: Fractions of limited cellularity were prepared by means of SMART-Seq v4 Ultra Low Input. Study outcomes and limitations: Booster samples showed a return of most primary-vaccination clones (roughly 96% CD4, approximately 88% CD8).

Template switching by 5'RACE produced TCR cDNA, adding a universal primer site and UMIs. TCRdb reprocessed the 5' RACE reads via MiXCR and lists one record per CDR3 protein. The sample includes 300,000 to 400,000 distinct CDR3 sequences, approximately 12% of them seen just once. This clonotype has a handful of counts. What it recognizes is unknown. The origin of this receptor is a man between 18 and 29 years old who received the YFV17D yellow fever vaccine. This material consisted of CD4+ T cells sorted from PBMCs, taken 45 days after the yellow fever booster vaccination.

This CDR3 reads CASAQGMNTEAFF. The CDR3 region has the DNA TGTGCCAGCGCACAGGGGATGAACACTGAAGCTTTCTTT. The rearrangement links TRBV19 to TRBJ1-1; 7 nucleotides align to TRBD1. In germline, CDR1 is LNHDA, CDR2 SQIVND (reference sequence). CDR3 length: 13 amino acids. The V and J ends lost 9 bases and 0 bases, in that order; junction bases with no gene match: 4.